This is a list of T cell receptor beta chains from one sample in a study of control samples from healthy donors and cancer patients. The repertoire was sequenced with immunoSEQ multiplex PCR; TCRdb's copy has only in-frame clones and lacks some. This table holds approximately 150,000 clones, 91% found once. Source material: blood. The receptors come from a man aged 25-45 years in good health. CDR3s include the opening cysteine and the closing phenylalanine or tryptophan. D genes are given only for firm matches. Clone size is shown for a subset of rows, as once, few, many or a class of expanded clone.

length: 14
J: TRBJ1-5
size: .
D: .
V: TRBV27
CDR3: CASSFQGTNQPQHF
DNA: TGTGCCAGCAGCTTCCAGGGGACCAATCAGCCCCAGCATTTT

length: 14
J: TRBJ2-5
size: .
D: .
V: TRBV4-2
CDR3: CASSQEPGQETQYF
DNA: TGTGCCAGCAGCCAAGAACCGGGGCAAGAGACCCAGTACTTC

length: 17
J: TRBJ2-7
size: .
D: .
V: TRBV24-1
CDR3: CATSDFLNRNSSYEQYF
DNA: TGTGCCACCAGTGATTTTCTGAACAGGAATAGCTCCTACGAGCAGTACTTC

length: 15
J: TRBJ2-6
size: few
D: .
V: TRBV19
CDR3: CASSAAISGANVLTF
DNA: TGTGCCAGTAGTGCAGCGATCTCTGGGGCCAACGTCCTGACTTTC

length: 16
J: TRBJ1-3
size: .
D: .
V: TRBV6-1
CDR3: CASSEYVGDAGNTIYF
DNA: TGTGCCAGCAGTGAATACGTAGGGGATGCCGGAAACACCATATATTTT

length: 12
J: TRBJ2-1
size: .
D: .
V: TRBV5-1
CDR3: CASSLAEDEQFF
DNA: TGCGCCAGCAGCTTGGCGGAGGATGAGCAGTTCTTC

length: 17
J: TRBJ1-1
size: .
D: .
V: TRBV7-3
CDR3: CASSLRAAYQGNTEAFF
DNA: TGTGCCAGCAGCTTACGGGCAGCCTACCAAGGGAACACTGAAGCTTTCTTT

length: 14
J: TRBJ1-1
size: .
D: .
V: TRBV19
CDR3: CASSADIRPTEAFF
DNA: TGTGCCAGTAGCGCCGACATCAGGCCCACTGAAGCTTTCTTT

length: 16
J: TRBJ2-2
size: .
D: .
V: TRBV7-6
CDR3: CASSPNIPGNTGELFF
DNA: TGTGCCAGCAGCCCCAATATTCCGGGGAACACCGGGGAGCTGTTTTTT

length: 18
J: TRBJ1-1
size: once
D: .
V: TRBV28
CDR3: CASSLYLGIGVSNTEAFF
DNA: TGTGCCAGCAGTTTATACTTGGGGATCGGGGTTTCGAACACTGAAGCTTTCTTT

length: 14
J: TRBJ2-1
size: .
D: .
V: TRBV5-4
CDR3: CASSLGGGDNEQFF
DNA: TGTGCCAGCAGCTTGGGTGGGGGAGACAATGAGCAGTTCTTC

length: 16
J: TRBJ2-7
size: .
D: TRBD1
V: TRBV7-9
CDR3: CASSLARRQGSYEQYF
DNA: TGTGCCAGCAGCTTAGCCCGTAGACAGGGTTCCTACGAGCAGTACTTC

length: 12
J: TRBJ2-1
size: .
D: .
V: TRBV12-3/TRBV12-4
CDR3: CASSLRGDEQFF
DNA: TGTGCCAGCAGTTTAAGGGGGGATGAGCAGTTCTTC

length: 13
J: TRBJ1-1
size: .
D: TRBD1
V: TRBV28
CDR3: CASSGPWDSEAFF
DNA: TGTGCCAGCAGTGGTCCCTGGGACAGTGAAGCTTTCTTT

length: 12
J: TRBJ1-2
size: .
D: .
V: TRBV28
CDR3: CASSLFSYGYTF
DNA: TGTGCCAGCAGTTTATTCAGCTATGGCTACACCTTC

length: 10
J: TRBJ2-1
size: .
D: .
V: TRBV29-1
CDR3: CSVQSHEQFF
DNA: TGCAGCGTCCAGTCCCATGAGCAGTTCTTC

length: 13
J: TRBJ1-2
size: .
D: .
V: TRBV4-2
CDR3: CASSLGDDYGYTF
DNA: TGTGCCAGCAGCCTCGGGGACGACTATGGCTACACTTTC

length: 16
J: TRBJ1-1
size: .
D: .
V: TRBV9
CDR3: CASSVGIKAQNTEAFF
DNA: TGTGCCAGCAGCGTAGGTATCAAGGCTCAGAACACTGAAGCTTTCTTT

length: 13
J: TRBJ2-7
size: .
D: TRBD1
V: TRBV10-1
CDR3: CATSQGDSYEQYF
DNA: TGCGCCACTTCGCAGGGGGACTCCTACGAGCAGTACTTC

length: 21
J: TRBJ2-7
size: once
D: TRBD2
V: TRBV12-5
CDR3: CASGLVPSKTSGALISYEQYF
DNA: TGTGCTAGTGGTTTGGTTCCCTCAAAGACTAGCGGGGCGCTCATCTCCTACGAGCAGTACTTC

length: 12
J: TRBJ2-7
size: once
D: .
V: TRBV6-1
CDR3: CASSEYSYEQYF
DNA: TGTGCCAGCAGTGAATACAGCTACGAGCAGTACTTC

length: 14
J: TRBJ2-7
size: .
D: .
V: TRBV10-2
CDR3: CASSEGGAPYEQYF
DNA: TGCGCCAGCAGTGAGGGGGGCGCCCCCTACGAGCAGTACTTC

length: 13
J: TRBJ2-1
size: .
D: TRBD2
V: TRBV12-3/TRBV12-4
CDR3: CASQRGGFNEQFF
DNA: TGTGCCAGTCAGCGGGGGGGCTTTAATGAGCAGTTCTTC

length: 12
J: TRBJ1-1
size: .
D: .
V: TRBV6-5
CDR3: CASRAPGGEAFF
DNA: TGTGCCAGCAGGGCCCCGGGTGGTGAAGCTTTCTTT

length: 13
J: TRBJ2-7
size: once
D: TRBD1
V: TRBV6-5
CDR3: CASSPGGSYEQYF
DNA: TGTGCCAGCAGTCCAGGGGGCTCCTACGAGCAGTACTTC

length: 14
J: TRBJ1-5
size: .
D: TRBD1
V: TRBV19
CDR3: CASSILTGDQPQHF
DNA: TGTGCCAGTAGTATATTAACAGGGGATCAGCCCCAGCATTTT

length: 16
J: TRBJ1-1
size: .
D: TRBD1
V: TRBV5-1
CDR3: CASSFATGVMNTEAFF
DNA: TGCGCCAGCAGCTTTGCGACAGGGGTGATGAACACTGAAGCTTTCTTT

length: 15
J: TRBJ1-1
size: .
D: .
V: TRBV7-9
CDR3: CASGLLGGSNTEAFF
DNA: TGTGCCAGCGGCCTACTGGGGGGCTCGAACACTGAAGCTTTCTTT

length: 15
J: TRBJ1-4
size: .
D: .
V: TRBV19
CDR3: CASSIGGARGEKLFF
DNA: TGTGCCAGTAGTATAGGTGGGGCACGAGGTGAAAAACTGTTTTTT

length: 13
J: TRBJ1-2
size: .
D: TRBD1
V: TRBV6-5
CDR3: CATPGTGLRGYTF
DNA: TGTGCCACTCCCGGGACAGGTCTTCGTGGCTACACCTTC

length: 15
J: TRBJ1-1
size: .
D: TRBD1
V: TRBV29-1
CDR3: CSVVLQGRFDTEAFF
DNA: TGCAGCGTTGTTCTACAGGGGCGTTTTGACACTGAAGCTTTCTTT

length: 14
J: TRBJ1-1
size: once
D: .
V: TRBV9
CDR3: CASSVEGGEGGAFF
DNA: TGTGCCAGCAGCGTAGAAGGTGGGGAGGGGGGGGCTTTCTTT

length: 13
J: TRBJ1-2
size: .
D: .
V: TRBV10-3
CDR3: CAATPGGLGGYTF
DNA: TGTGCCGCAACCCCCGGGGGGTTAGGAGGCTACACCTTC

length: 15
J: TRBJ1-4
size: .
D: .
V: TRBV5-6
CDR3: CASSLGSARGEKLFF
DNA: TGTGCCAGCAGCTTGGGCTCGGCTCGAGGCGAAAAACTGTTTTTT

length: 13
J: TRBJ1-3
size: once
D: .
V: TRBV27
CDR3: CASIDLSGNTIYF
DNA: TGTGCCAGCATAGATCTCTCTGGAAACACCATATATTTT

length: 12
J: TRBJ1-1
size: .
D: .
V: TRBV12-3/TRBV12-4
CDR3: CASRTGNTEAFF
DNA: TGTGCCAGCAGGACAGGGAACACTGAAGCTTTCTTT

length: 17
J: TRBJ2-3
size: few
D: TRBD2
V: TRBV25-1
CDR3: CASSGGIGGDPTDTQYF
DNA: TGTGCCAGCAGTGGGGGGATTGGGGGGGACCCCACAGATACGCAGTATTTT

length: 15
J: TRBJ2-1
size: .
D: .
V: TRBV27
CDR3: CASSLSRGSYNEQFF
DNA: TGTGCCAGCAGTTTATCTCGGGGGTCCTACAATGAGCAGTTCTTC